This T cell receptor beta chain stems from a study of T cell responses to AZD1222 COVID-19 vaccine. The V gene's germline CDR1 is SGHDT and CDR2 YYEEEE. The germline V and J ends were trimmed by 1 base and 8 bases, with 12 bases remaining between them. The length of the CDR3 is 13 residues. Using immunoSEQ multiplex PCR, the repertoire was profiled, and TCRdb retains in-frame clones only, with some absent. Found here are 95,000 to 150,000 clones, around 86% of them singletons; the top ten hold approximately 1.2%. This TCR was sampled from an adult in good health. The starting material was peripheral blood, obtained on day 0 of AZD1222 vaccination. This sequence joins TRBV5-6 and TRBJ1-1; D uncertain. The CDR3: CASSLPAGLEAFF. CDR3 nucleotide sequence: TGTGCCAGCAGCTTGCCGGCAGGCCTAGAAGCTTTCTTT.